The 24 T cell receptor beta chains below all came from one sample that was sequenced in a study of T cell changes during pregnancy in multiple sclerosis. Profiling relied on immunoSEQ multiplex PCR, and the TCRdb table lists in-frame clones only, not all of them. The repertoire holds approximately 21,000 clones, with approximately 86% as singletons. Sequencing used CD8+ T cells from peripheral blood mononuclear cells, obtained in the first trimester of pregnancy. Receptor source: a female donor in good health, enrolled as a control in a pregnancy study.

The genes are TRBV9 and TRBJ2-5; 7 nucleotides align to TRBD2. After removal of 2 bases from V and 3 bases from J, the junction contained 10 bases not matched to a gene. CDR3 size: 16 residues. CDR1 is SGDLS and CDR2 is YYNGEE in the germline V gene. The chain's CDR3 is CASSVSLAEPEETQYF. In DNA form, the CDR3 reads TGTGCCAGCAGCGTTTCTCTAGCGGAGCCAGAAGAGACCCAGTACTTC. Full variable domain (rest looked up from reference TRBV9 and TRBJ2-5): DSGVTQTPKHLITATGQRVTLRCSPRSGDLSVYWYQQSLDQGLQFLIQYYNGEERAKGNILERFSAQQFPDLHSELNLSSLELGDSALYFCASSVSLAEPEETQYFGPGTRLLVL.

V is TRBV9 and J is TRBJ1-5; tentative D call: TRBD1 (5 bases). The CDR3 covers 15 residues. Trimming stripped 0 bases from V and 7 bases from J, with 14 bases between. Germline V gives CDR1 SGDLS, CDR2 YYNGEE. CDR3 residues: CASSVDGGSGQPQHF. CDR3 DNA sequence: TGTGCCAGCAGCGTAGACGGGGGATCGGGACAGCCCCAGCATTTT.

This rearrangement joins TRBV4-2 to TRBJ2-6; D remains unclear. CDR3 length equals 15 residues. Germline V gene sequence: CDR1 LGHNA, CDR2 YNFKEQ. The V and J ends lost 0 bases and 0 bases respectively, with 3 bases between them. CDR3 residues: CASSQDNSGANVLTF. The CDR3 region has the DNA TGTGCCAGCAGCCAAGACAACTCTGGGGCCAACGTCCTGACTTTC.

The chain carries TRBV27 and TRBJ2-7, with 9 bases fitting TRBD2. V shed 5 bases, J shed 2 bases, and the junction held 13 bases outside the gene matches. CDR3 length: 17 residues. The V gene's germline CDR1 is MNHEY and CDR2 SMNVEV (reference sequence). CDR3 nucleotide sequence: TGTGCCAGCAGTACCCGCCGTGGGGAGCGGGGGGCCTACGAGCAGTACTTC. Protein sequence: CASSTRRGERGAYEQYF.

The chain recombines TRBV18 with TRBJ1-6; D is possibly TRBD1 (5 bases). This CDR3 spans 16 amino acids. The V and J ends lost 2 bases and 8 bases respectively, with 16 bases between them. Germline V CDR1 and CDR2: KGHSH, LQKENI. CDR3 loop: CASSPGQGRMDSPLHF. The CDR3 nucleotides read TGTGCCAGCTCACCAGGGCAGGGCCGTATGGATTCACCCCTCCACTTT.

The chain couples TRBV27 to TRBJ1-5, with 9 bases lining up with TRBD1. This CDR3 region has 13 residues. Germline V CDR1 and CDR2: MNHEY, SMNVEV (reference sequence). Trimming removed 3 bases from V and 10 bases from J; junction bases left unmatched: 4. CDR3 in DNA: TGTGCCAGCAGTTTGGGACAGGGAGCACCCCAGCATTTT. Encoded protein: CASSLGQGAPQHF.

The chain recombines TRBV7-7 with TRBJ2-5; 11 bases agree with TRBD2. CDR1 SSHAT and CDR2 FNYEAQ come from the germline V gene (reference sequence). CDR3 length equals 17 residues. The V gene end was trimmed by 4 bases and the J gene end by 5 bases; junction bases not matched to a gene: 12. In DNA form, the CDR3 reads TGTGCCAGCAGCTACCCCGAGGTAGCGGGGGGGAGTGAGACCCAGTACTTC. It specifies CASSYPEVAGGSETQYF.

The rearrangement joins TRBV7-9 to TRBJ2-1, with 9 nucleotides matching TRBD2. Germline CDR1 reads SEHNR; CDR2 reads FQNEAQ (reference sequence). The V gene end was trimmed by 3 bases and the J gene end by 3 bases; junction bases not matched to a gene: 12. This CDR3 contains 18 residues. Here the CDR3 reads CASSFPGSGSVGYNEQFF. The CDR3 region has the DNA TGTGCCAGCAGCTTTCCCGGTAGCGGGAGCGTTGGCTACAATGAGCAGTTCTTC.

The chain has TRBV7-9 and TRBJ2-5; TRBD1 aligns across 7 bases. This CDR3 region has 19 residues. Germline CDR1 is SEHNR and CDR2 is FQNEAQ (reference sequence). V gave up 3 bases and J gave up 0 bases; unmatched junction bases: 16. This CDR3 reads CASSFPNYGQDLYQETQYF. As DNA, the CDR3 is TGTGCCAGCAGCTTCCCAAACTATGGACAGGACCTGTACCAAGAGACCCAGTACTTC. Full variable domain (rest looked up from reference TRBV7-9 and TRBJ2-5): DTGVSQNPRHKITKRGQNVTFRCDPISEHNRLYWYRQTLGQGPEFLTYFQNEAQLEKSRLLSDRFSAERPKGSFSTLEIQRTEQGDSAMYLCASSFPNYGQDLYQETQYFGPGTRLLVL.

The CDR3 reads CSVDGQEWTEAFF. CDR3 bases: TGCAGCGTTGACGGACAGGAATGGACTGAAGCTTTCTTT. This chain links TRBV29-1 with TRBJ1-1; 7 bases fit TRBD1. This CDR3 spans 13 amino acids. The V and J ends lost 3 bases and 5 bases, in that order; junction bases with no gene match: 6. CDR1 SQVTM and CDR2 ANQGSEA come from the germline V gene.

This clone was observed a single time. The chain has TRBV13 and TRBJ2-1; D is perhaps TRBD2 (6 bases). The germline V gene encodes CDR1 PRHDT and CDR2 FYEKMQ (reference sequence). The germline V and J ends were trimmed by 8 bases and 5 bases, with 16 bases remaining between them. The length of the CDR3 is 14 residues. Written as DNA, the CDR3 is TGTGCCAGCCACCTCGCGGGGTTGGACAATGAGCAGTTCTTC. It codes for CASHLAGLDNEQFF.

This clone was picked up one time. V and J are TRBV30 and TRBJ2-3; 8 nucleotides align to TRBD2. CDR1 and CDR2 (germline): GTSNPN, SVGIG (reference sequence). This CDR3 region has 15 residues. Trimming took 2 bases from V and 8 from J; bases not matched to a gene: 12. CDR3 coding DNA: TGTGCCTGGAGTTTAGGACTAGCCCCCCCCAGTACGCAGTATTTT. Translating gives CAWSLGLAPPSTQYF. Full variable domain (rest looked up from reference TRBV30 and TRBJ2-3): SQTIHQWPATLVQPVGSPLSLECTVEGTSNPNLYWYRQAAGRGLQLLFYSVGIGQISSEVPQNLSASRPQDRQFILSSKKLLLSDSGFYLCAWSLGLAPPSTQYFGPGTRLTVL.

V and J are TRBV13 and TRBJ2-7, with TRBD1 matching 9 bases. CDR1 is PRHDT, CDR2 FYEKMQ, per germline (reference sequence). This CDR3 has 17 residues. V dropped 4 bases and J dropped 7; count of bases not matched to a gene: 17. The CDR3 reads CASSSRTGGQGSREQYF. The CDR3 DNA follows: TGTGCCAGCAGCTCCCGAACAGGGGGACAGGGCTCGAGAGAGCAGTACTTC.

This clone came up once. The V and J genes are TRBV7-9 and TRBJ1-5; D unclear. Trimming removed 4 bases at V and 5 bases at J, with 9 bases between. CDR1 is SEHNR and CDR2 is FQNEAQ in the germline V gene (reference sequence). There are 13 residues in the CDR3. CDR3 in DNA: TGTGCCAGCAGCTCCGGCACAGATCAGCCCCAGCATTTT. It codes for CASSSGTDQPQHF.

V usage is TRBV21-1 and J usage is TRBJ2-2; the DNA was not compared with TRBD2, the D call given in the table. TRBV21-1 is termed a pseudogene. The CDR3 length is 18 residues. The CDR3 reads CASSRSGGIPRDTGELFF. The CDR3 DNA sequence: TGTGCCAGCAGCAGAAGCGGGGGGATACCGCGGGACACCGGGGAGCTGTTTTTT.

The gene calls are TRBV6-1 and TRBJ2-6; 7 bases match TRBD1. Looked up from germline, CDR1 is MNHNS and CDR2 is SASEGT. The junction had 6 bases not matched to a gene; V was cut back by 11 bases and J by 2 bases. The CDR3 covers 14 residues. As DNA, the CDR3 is TGTGCCGGAACTACAGGGGCTGGGGCCAACGTCCTGACTTTC. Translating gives CAGTTGAGANVLTF.

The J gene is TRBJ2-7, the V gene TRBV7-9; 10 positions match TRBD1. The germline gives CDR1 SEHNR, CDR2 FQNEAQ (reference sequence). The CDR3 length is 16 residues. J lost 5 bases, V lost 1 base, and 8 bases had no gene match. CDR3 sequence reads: CASSLGGTGDVDEQYF. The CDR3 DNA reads TGTGCCAGCAGCTTAGGGGGGACAGGGGATGTAGACGAGCAGTACTTC.

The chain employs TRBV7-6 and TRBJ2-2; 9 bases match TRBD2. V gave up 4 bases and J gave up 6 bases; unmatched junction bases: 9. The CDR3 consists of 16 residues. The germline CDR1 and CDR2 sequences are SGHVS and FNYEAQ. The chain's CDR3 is CASSYSGGSPAGELFF. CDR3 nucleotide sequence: TGTGCCAGCAGCTACAGCGGGGGGTCACCCGCCGGGGAGCTGTTTTTT.

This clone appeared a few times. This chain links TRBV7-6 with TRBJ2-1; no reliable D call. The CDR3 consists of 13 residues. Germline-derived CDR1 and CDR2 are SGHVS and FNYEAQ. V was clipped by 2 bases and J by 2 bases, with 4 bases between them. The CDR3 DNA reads TGTGCCAGCAGCTTATCTACCTACAATGAGCAGTTCTTC. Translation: CASSLSTYNEQFF.

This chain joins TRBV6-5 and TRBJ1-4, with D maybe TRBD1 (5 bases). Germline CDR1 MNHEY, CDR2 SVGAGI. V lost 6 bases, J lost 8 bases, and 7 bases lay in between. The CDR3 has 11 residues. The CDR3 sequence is CASSGGEKLFF. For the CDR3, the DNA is TGTGCCAGCAGCGGGGGAGAAAAACTGTTTTTT.

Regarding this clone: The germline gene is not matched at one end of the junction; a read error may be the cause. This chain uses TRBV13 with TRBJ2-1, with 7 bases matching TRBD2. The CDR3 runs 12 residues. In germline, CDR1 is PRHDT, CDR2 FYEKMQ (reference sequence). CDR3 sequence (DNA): TGTGCCAGCAGCCCCGGGGGGTTGAAAAGGGTCTTC. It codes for CASSPGGLKRVF.

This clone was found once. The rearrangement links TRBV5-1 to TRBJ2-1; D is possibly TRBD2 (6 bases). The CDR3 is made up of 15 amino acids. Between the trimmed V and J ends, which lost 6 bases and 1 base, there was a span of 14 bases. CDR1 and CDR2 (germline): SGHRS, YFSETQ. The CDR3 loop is CASKSEGTSYNEQFF. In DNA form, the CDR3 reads TGCGCCAGCAAATCGGAAGGGACTTCCTACAATGAGCAGTTCTTC.

The CDR3 coding sequence is TGTGCCACCAGCATTACTAGCGGGAGTTCAGATACGCAGTATTTT. Amino acid sequence: CATSITSGSSDTQYF. The chain employs TRBV15 and TRBJ2-3; 11 nucleotides match TRBD2. Germline V gives CDR1 LNHNV, CDR2 YYDKDF (reference sequence). The CDR3 sequence is 15 residues long. Trimming took 4 bases from V and 4 from J; bases not matched to a gene: 4.

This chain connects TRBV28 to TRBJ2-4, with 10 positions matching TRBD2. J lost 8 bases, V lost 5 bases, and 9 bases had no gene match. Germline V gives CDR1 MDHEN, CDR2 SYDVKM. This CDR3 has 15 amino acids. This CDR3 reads CASSSGRAPRDIQYF. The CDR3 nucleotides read TGTGCCAGCAGTAGCGGGAGGGCCCCGAGGGACATTCAGTACTTC.